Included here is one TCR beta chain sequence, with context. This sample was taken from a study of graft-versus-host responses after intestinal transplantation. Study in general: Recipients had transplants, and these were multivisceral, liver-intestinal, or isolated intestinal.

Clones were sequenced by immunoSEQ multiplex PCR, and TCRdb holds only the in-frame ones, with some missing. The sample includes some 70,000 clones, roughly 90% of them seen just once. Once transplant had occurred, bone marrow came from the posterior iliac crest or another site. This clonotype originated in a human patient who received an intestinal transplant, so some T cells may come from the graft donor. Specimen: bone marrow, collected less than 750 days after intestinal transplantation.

CDR3 protein: CSALAGVYEQYF. DNA of the CDR3: TGCAGTGCACTAGCGGGGGTCTACGAGCAGTACTTC. The V and J genes are TRBV29-1 and TRBJ2-7, with 11 bases that match TRBD2. Germline V gene data show CDR1 as SQVTM and CDR2 as ANQGSEA. The CDR3 loop spans 12 amino acids.